The 20 T cell receptor beta chains below all came from one sample that was sequenced in a study of T cells in women clearing cervical HPV infection. Profiled with immunoSEQ multiplex PCR; TCRdb holds only in-frame clones, not every one. The sample features tens of thousands of clones, with 7.5% to 9.5% in its top ten. The sample comprised blood buffy coat. These TCRs come from a woman between 18 and 69 years old with a cervical HPV16 infection that either progressed to CIN3+ or cleared (not recorded which).

Concerning this clone itself: The read terminates 3 residues before the CDR3 end, so the remaining end is supplied by the germline J gene. This chain uses TRBV20-1 with TRBJ1-1; D uncertain. V lost 0 bases, J lost 0 bases, and 17 bases lay in between. The CDR3 extends over 17 amino acids. Germline lookup yields CDR1 DFQATT and CDR2 SNEGSKA (reference sequence). The sequenced part of the CDR3 DNA is TGCAGTGCTAGAGATCTTCGCTGGCCACGAATGAACACTGAA. It codes for CSARDLRWPRMNTE. From start to end, the CDR3 is CSARDLRWPRMNTEAFF.

Comments on this clone: The read finishes 3 residues shy of the CDR3 end, and the germline J gene is used to complete it. The chain recombines TRBV7-2 with TRBJ2-7; 8 nucleotides align to TRBD1. Germline values: CDR1 SGHTA, CDR2 FQGNSA. The CDR3 covers 15 residues. Germline trimming cut 5 bases from V and 2 bases from J; bases unmatched to any gene: 8. The sequenced part of the CDR3 DNA is TGTGCCAGCAGCACTACCCGGACAGGGACCTACGAG. The encoded protein is CASSTTRTGTYE. The whole CDR3 is CASSTTRTGTYEQYF. The full variable domain, with the rest looked up from reference TRBV7-2 and TRBJ2-7, is GAGVSQSPSNKVTEKGKDVELRCDPISGHTALYWYRQSLGQGLEFLIYFQGNSAPDKSGLPSDRFSAERTGGSVSTLTIQRTQQEDSAVYLCASSTTRTGTYEQYFGPGTRLTVT.

Points on this clone: The CDR3 is cut off 3 residues early in the read; its end comes from the germline J gene. This chain links TRBV5-4 with TRBJ1-6; no firm D call. Trimming stripped 2 bases from V and 6 bases from J, with 15 bases between. The CDR3 contains 16 residues. The germline gives CDR1 SGHNT, CDR2 YYREEE (reference sequence). The CDR3 bases that were read are TGTGCCAGCAGCTTACGGGGAACCGACCCTAATTCACCC. Residues: CASSLRGTDPNSP. The CDR3 in full is CASSLRGTDPNSPLHF.

As concerns this clone: The CDR3 end lies 3 residues beyond the end of the read and is filled in from the germline J gene. The genes are TRBV29-1 and TRBJ2-3, with no clear D. The germline V gene has CDR1 SQVTM and CDR2 ANQGSEA. Trimming removed 4 bases at V and 0 bases at J, with 8 bases between. The CDR3 consists of 13 residues. The CDR3 sequence is CSVGPPSTDTQYF. CDR3 bases read: TGCAGCGTTGGGCCACCTAGCACAGATACG.

For this clone: The read ends 3 residues before the CDR3 terminus; that terminus is restored from the germline J gene. V gene TRBV19 combines with J gene TRBJ2-1; 8 bases agree with TRBD2. The CDR3 is 14 amino acids. Germline CDR1 LNHDA, CDR2 SQIVND (reference sequence). The trim removed 7 bases at V and 2 bases at J, leaving 4 bases unmatched. CDR3 DNA, as far as it was read: TGTGCCAGTAACTCAGCGGGAGCCTACAATGAG. Amino acids: CASNSAGAYNE. The whole CDR3 protein reads CASNSAGAYNEQFF.

With regard to this clone: The read halts 3 residues ahead of the CDR3 end, with the missing end drawn from the germline J gene. J is TRBJ1-2 and V is TRBV19; 8 nucleotides align to TRBD1. The CDR3 contains 14 residues. CDR1 and CDR2 (germline): LNHDA, SQIVND (reference sequence). This chain's CDR3 is CASSIGTGSSDYTF. The CDR3 bases that were read are TGTGCCAGTAGTATAGGGACAGGGTCGAGTGAC.

Regarding this clone: The CDR3 end lies 3 residues beyond the end of the read and is filled in from the germline J gene. J is TRBJ2-2 and V is TRBV6-4; 11 bases agree with TRBD2. The junction had 3 bases not matched to a gene; V was cut back by 0 bases and J by 3 bases. Germline CDR1 MRHNA, CDR2 SNTAGT. The CDR3 is made up of 17 amino acids. The CDR3 DNA, read in part, is TGTGCCAGCAGTGACTCGACTAGCGGGAAAGACACCGGGGAG. This translates into CASSDSTSGKDTGE. The full CDR3 is CASSDSTSGKDTGELFF.

Of note for this clone: The read terminates 3 residues before the CDR3 end, so the remaining end is supplied by the germline J gene. The rearrangement links TRBV7-2 to TRBJ1-2; D is perhaps TRBD1 (6 bases). The CDR3 extends over 13 amino acids. The germline V gene encodes CDR1 SGHTA and CDR2 FQGNSA. The V gene lost 1 base and the J gene lost 5 bases, with 8 bases spanning the gap. The sequenced CDR3 bases are TGTGCCAGCAGCTTAGACGGACAGTATGGC. It translates to CASSLDGQYG. The full CDR3 is CASSLDGQYGYTF. The variable domain in full, with the rest retrieved from reference TRBV7-2 and TRBJ1-2, is GAGVSQSPSNKVTEKGKDVELRCDPISGHTALYWYRQSLGQGLEFLIYFQGNSAPDKSGLPSDRFSAERTGGSVSTLTIQRTQQEDSAVYLCASSLDGQYGYTFGSGTRLTVV.

About this clone itself: The read stops 3 residues short of the end of the CDR3; the missing end is completed from the germline J gene. The rearrangement uses TRBV20-1 and TRBJ2-1, with 8 bases fitting TRBD1. Trimming took 7 bases from V and 6 from J; bases not matched to a gene: 11. The CDR3 extends over 14 amino acids. Germline loops: CDR1 DFQATT, CDR2 SNEGSKA (reference sequence). The CDR3 here is CSGLPGQAGNEQFF. The covered CDR3 bases are TGCAGTGGCCTCCCGGGACAGGCCGGCAATGAG.

Worth noting for this clone: The read falls 3 residues short of the CDR3 end, and the missing part is taken from the germline J gene. The chain uses TRBV7-9 and TRBJ2-5; D remains unclear. This CDR3 is 11 amino acids long. CDR1 and CDR2 from the germline V gene are SEHNR and FQNEAQ (reference sequence). With 5 bases removed from V and 2 bases from J, the gap between germline ends came to 3 bases. The CDR3 sequence: CASSPQETQYF. CDR3 DNA (partial): TGTGCCAGCAGCCCTCAAGAGACC.

A remark on this clone: The CDR3 extends 3 residues past the end of the read, so its final part is completed from the germline J gene. The rearrangement uses TRBV11-3 and TRBJ2-7, with TRBD1 identical over 8 bases. Germline-derived CDR1 and CDR2 are SGHNT and YENEEA. V was pared by 1 base and J by 2 bases, with 4 bases of the junction left unmatched. This CDR3 contains 15 residues. CDR3 region: CASSLGAGGPYEQYF. The DNA read from the CDR3 is TGTGCCAGCAGCTTAGGGGCAGGGGGCCCCTACGAG.

In regard to this clone: The read stops 3 residues short of the end of the CDR3; the missing end is completed from the germline J gene. The chain links TRBV30 to TRBJ2-3, with D maybe TRBD1 (7 bases). V was shortened by 5 bases and J by 4 bases, with 13 bases between the two germline ends. There are 13 residues in the CDR3. The germline gives CDR1 GTSNPN, CDR2 SVGIG (reference sequence). This chain's CDR3 is CAWQGEDADTQYF. The DNA read from the CDR3 is TGTGCCTGGCAGGGGGAGGACGCAGATACG.

Note on this clone: The read finishes 3 residues shy of the CDR3 end, and the germline J gene is used to complete it. This chain connects TRBV5-1 to TRBJ2-2; the D is unclear. Trimming stripped 0 bases from V and 7 bases from J, with 10 bases between. This CDR3 contains 14 residues. Germline V gene data show CDR1 as SGHRS and CDR2 as YFSETQ. CDR3 loop: CASSLVQYGGELFF. Incomplete CDR3 DNA: TGCGCCAGCAGCTTGGTACAGTATGGCGGGGAG.

A note on this clone: The CDR3 end is not reached by the read, which stops 3 residues before it; the germline J gene fills it in. The chain links TRBV2 to TRBJ2-7, with a possible D match to TRBD1 (5 bases). Germline loops: CDR1 SNHLY, CDR2 FYNNEI. Between the trimmed V and J ends, which lost 6 bases and 6 bases, there was a span of 18 bases. The CDR3 runs to 14 residues. Partial CDR3 DNA: TGTGCCAGCAGGGTTGGAACAGGTCCTTCCGAG. Translated: CASRVGTGPSE. In full, the CDR3 reads CASRVGTGPSEQYF.

As concerns this clone: The read stops 3 residues short of the end of the CDR3; the missing end is completed from the germline J gene. V usage is TRBV27 and J usage is TRBJ2-3, with D possibly being TRBD1 (7 bases). The CDR3 is made up of 15 amino acids. Germline assignment: CDR1 MNHEY and CDR2 SMNVEV (reference sequence). With 3 bases removed from V and 4 bases from J, the gap between germline ends came to 14 bases. The CDR3 here is CASSFIGGGSDTQYF. The sequenced part of the CDR3 DNA is TGTGCCAGCAGTTTTATAGGAGGGGGCTCAGATACG.

About this clone itself: The observed sequence ends 3 residues before the CDR3 terminus, with the missing tail filled in from the germline J gene. V gene TRBV7-3 combines with J gene TRBJ2-5; D is possibly TRBD2 (5 bases). The germline V gene has CDR1 SGHTA and CDR2 FQGTGA. The CDR3 spans 14 residues. Between the trimmed V and J ends, which lost 3 bases and 2 bases, there was a span of 10 bases. The CDR3 reads CASSFNGEQETQYF. CDR3 DNA (partial): TGTGCCAGCAGCTTCAACGGGGAACAAGAGACC.

Notes on this clone: One end of the junction fails to match germline, which may point to a read error. The CDR3 goes on 3 residues after the read ends, and that part is filled in from the germline J gene. The rearrangement links TRBV4-2 to TRBJ2-7, with D possibly being TRBD2 (7 bases). Germline V gene lookup returns CDR1 LGHNA and CDR2 YNFKEQ. There are 15 residues in the CDR3. This CDR3 is CPSSQGGGRGYEQYF. The sequenced part of the CDR3 DNA is TGCCCCAGCAGCCAAGGGGGGGGCCGTGGCTACGAG.

With respect to this clone: The CDR3 extends 3 residues past the end of the read, so its final part is completed from the germline J gene. The V call is TRBV19, the J call TRBJ1-1; D is possibly TRBD1 (5 bases). This CDR3 is built from 13 residues. Trimming took 4 bases from V and 5 from J, leaving 11 bases between them. CDR1 is LNHDA and CDR2 is SQIVND in the germline V gene (reference sequence). Partial CDR3 DNA: TGTGCCAGTAGTACCCAAGGGGTTACTGAA. Protein sequence: CASSTQGVTE. The complete CDR3 reads CASSTQGVTEAFF.

Points on this clone: The CDR3 end falls 3 residues outside the read, so it is completed with the germline J gene. The V gene is TRBV18, the J gene TRBJ2-7, with 9 bases lining up with TRBD2. This CDR3 region has 14 residues. The trim removed 8 bases at V and 4 bases at J, leaving 9 bases unmatched. Per germline, CDR1 KGHSH and CDR2 LQKENI. CDR3 residues: CASALAGALYEQYF. The part of the CDR3 DNA that was read is TGTGCCAGCGCTTTAGCGGGAGCTCTTTACGAG.

Concerning this clone itself: The CDR3 goes on 3 residues after the read ends, and that part is filled in from the germline J gene. This rearrangement joins TRBV20-1 to TRBJ1-6; possibly TRBD1 for D (6 bases). Trimming shortened V by 0 bases and J by 5 bases, and 11 bases separated the two germline ends. The CDR3 length is 15 residues. Germline CDR1 and CDR2: DFQATT and SNEGSKA (reference sequence). The CDR3 reads CSARDLYRDNSPLHF. CDR3 bases read: TGCAGTGCTAGAGATCTTTACAGGGATAATTCACCC.